These T cell receptor beta chains were read from a single sample in a study of T cells in Graves' hyperthyroidism and ophthalmopathy. TCRdb re-called the multiplex PCR reads through MiXCR, storing one row per CDR3 protein. This sample carries approximately 620,000 distinct CDR3 sequences, more than 15% of them seen once, and the ten largest clones take around 3.5%. The sample consisted of blood. These receptor sequences come from a middle-aged woman with Graves' ophthalmopathy. CDR3s include the opening cysteine and the closing phenylalanine or tryptophan. The order of the fields is J gene, clone size, V gene, D gene, CDR3 protein, CDR3 DNA. A D gene is named only where the DNA matches it firmly. Only part of the rows carry a size: once, few, many, or a class if the clone is expanded.

TRBJ2-1 | many | TRBV30 | NA | CAWSVRQHEQFF | TGTGCCTGGAGTGTACGACAGCACGAGCAGTTCTTC
TRBJ1-1 | NA | TRBV5-8 | NA | CASSFYNTEAFF | TGTGCCAGCAGCTTTTATAACACTGAAGCTTTCTTT
TRBJ2-2 | few | TRBV7-9 | TRBD1 | CASSDPNRGTGELFF | TGTGCCAGCAGCGACCCGAACAGGGGCACCGGGGAGCTGTTTTTT
TRBJ2-1 | many | TRBV3-1 | TRBD2 | CASSTGLAGGSYNEQFF | TGTGCCAGCAGCACGGGACTAGCGGGGGGGTCCTACAATGAGCAGTTCTTC
TRBJ2-2 | many | TRBV11-3 | NA | CASSLARGNTGELFF | TGTGCCAGCAGCTTAGCCAGGGGGAACACCGGGGAGCTGTTTTTT
TRBJ2-7 | NA | TRBV6-9 | TRBD1 | CASSSGGSGEQYF | TGTGCCAGCAGTTCAGGGGGCAGCGGTGAGCAGTACTTC
TRBJ1-1 | few | TRBV10-2 | NA | CASSDPGDVNTEAFF | TGCGCCAGCAGTGATCCAGGGGACGTCAACACTGAAGCTTTCTTT
TRBJ1-6 | few | TRBV5-1 | NA | CASRTRPGHPQLGAENSRSIALHF | TGCGCCAGCAGGACGCGACCGGGACACCCCCAACTTGGCGCTGAAAATTCCCGCAGCATTGCCCTCCACTTT
TRBJ2-7 | many | TRBV12-3/TRBV12-4 | TRBD1 | CASRLLGTAPYEQYF | TGTGCCAGCAGACTGCTCGGGACAGCGCCCTACGAGCAGTACTTC
TRBJ1-2 | many | TRBV30 | TRBD1 | CASSDRARANYGYTF | TGTGCCAGCTCGGACAGGGCACGAGCTAACTATGGCTACACCTTC
TRBJ2-2 | many | TRBV7-8 | NA | CASSLYETVYNTGELFF | TGTGCCAGCAGCTTATATGAGACAGTTTACAACACCGGGGAGCTGTTTTTT
TRBJ2-3 | many | TRBV7-6 | NA | CASSTSGFSTDTQYF | TGTGCCAGCAGCACGAGCGGATTTAGCACAGATACGCAGTATTTT
TRBJ2-5 | many | TRBV11-2 | TRBD1 | CASSFGTGVVETQYF | TGTGCCAGCAGCTTCGGGACAGGGGTGGTGGAGACCCAGTACTTC
TRBJ2-7 | many | TRBV11-2 | NA | CASSLDQRYEQYF | TGTGCCAGCAGCTTAGATCAGAGGTACGAGCAGTACTTC
TRBJ1-5 | few | TRBV20-1 | TRBD1 | CSAPLRTGGIGQPQHF | TGCAGTGCCCCCCTAAGGACAGGGGGCATCGGTCAGCCCCAGCATTTT
TRBJ2-7 | many | TRBV20-1 | NA | CSARREHTYEQYF | TGCAGTGCTAGAAGGGAGCACACCTACGAGCAGTACTTC
TRBJ2-1 | many | TRBV3-1 | NA | CASSRGESIFVDEQFF | TGTGCCAGCAGCCGCGGGGAGAGTATCTTTGTTGATGAGCAGTTCTTC
TRBJ1-1 | few | TRBV7-6 | TRBD1 | CASSLDRGRSTEAFF | TGTGCCAGCAGCTTGGACAGGGGGAGATCCACTGAAGCTTTCTTT
TRBJ1-1 | many | TRBV20-1 | NA | CSASDYQGTEAFF | TGCAGTGCTAGCGACTACCAAGGCACTGAAGCTTTCTTT
TRBJ2-7 | NA | TRBV6-5 | NA | CASSYSVYEQYF | TGTGCCAGCAGTTACTCGGTCTACGAGCAGTACTTC
TRBJ2-1 | NA | TRBV7-9 | TRBD2 | CASSTGLVFNEQFF | TGTGCCAGCAGTACGGGACTAGTGTTCAATGAGCAGTTCTTC
TRBJ2-3 | NA | TRBV19 | NA | CASSWGQAAPSGTDTQYF | TGTGCCAGTAGTTGGGGGCAGGCAGCACCGTCCGGCACAGATACGCAGTATTTT
TRBJ1-1 | few | TRBV5-1 | NA | CASSQSGGGTEAFF | TGTGCCAGCAGCCAATCGGGAGGGGGGACTGAAGCTTTCTTT
TRBJ2-3 | NA | TRBV9 | NA | CASSAEGGGSPGTQYF | TGTGCCAGCAGCGCGGAAGGTGGAGGAAGCCCAGGTACGCAGTATTTT
TRBJ2-3 | many | TRBV7-9 | TRBD2 | CASSLVLAGEDTQYF | TGTGCCAGCAGCTTAGTACTAGCGGGAGAAGATACGCAGTATTTT
TRBJ2-4 | few | TRBV4-1 | TRBD2 | CASSQWTSGVGGKNIQYF | TGCGCCAGCAGCCAATGGACTAGCGGGGTGGGAGGCAAAAACATTCAGTACTTC
TRBJ1-6 | few | TRBV7-9 | NA | CASSPPGQGNSPLHF | TGTGCCAGCAGCCCTCCCGGGCAGGGCAATTCACCCCTCCACTTT
TRBJ2-1 | NA | TRBV9 | NA | CASSVVSEYNEQFF | TGTGCCAGCAGCGTAGTCTCTGAATACAATGAGCAGTTCTTC
TRBJ2-3 | NA | TRBV2 | TRBD2 | CASSPGTSGRARSTDTQYF | TGTGCCAGCAGTCCTGGGACTAGCGGGAGGGCACGTAGCACAGATACGCAGTATTTT
TRBJ2-1 | few | TRBV27 | TRBD2 | CATRLAGGSEQFF | TGTGCCACCAGACTAGCGGGAGGGAGTGAGCAGTTCTTC
TRBJ1-6 | few | TRBV6-8 | NA | CASKGLGSPLHF | TGTGCCAGCAAGGGGTTGGGTTCACCCCTCCACTTT
TRBJ1-1 | many | TRBV12-3/TRBV12-4 | NA | CASSLGRFEAFF | TGTGCCAGCAGTTTAGGCCGGTTTGAAGCTTTCTTT
TRBJ1-5 | many | TRBV2 | TRBD1 | CASSEEQGNQPQHF | TGTGCCAGCAGTGAAGAACAGGGGAATCAGCCCCAGCATTTT
TRBJ2-2 | few | TRBV13 | TRBD2 | CASSLKLAGVTTGELFF | TGTGCCAGCAGCTTAAAACTAGCGGGGGTCACCACCGGGGAGCTGTTTTTT
TRBJ2-7 | many | TRBV12-3/TRBV12-4 | NA | CASRDAASYEQYF | TGTGCCAGCAGGGACGCGGCCTCCTACGAGCAGTACTTC
TRBJ2-5 | NA | TRBV5-1 | NA | CASSLALPYQETQYF | TGCGCCAGCAGCTTGGCCCTACCGTACCAAGAGACCCAGTACTTC
TRBJ2-7 | few | TRBV7-9 | TRBD1 | CASSTSRTGYEQYF | TGTGCCAGCAGCACGTCCCGGACAGGGTACGAGCAGTACTTC
TRBJ2-1 | many | TRBV3-1 | TRBD2 | CASSQEGGLAGRSYNEQFF | TGTGCCAGCAGCCAAGAGGGGGGACTAGCCGGTCGGTCCTACAATGAGCAGTTCTTC
TRBJ1-5 | NA | TRBV7-2 | TRBD1 | CASSSGQENQPQHF | TGTGCCAGCAGCTCAGGACAGGAGAATCAGCCCCAGCATTTT
TRBJ2-7 | few | TRBV7-9 | NA | CASSLRRDGAYEQYF | TGTGCCAGCAGCTTAAGGCGGGACGGCGCCTACGAGCAGTACTTC